A single sample is the source of the 9 T cell receptor beta chains below, sequenced in a study of blood T cell repertoires in COVID-19. Only in-frame clones appear in the TCRdb table, and some are missing; sequencing was by immunoSEQ multiplex PCR. The data hold roughly 40,000 clones, with around 90% observed a single time. Sequencing input: peripheral blood. The receptors come from a man aged 50-59 years with COVID-19, enrolled during active disease.

The chain is built from TRBV6-2 or TRBV6-3 and TRBJ1-4, with D perhaps TRBD1 (6 bases). V lost 2 bases and J 8 bases, leaving 15 bases between the germline ends. The germline gives CDR1 MNHEY, CDR2 SVGEGT. This CDR3 spans 15 amino acids. The CDR3, as DNA: TGTGCCAGCAGTTACCGGGACACACGTCGGGAAAAACTGTTTTTT. As protein: CASSYRDTRREKLFF.

CDR3 in DNA: TGTGCCAGCAGATCAACAGGGGGCCGAGACGAGCAGTACTTC. Translated, it gives CASRSTGGRDEQYF. The chain carries TRBV6-5 and TRBJ2-7; 9 bases align to TRBD1. CDR1 and CDR2 from the germline V gene are MNHEY and SVGAGI. The trim removed 6 bases at V and 5 bases at J, leaving 8 bases unmatched. CDR3 size: 14 residues.

The rearrangement links TRBV18 to TRBJ2-1; tentative D call: TRBD1 (9 bases). Germline CDR1 and CDR2: KGHSH and LQKENI. The CDR3 has 19 amino acids. V lost 2 bases to trimming and J lost 0 bases, with 20 bases between them. The CDR3 loop is CASSPSGGGTGSSYNEQFF. CDR3 sequence (DNA): TGTGCCAGCTCACCATCCGGGGGGGGGACAGGGAGCTCCTACAATGAGCAGTTCTTC.

The rearrangement joins TRBV10-3 to TRBJ1-1; 9 nucleotides line up with TRBD1. The V and J ends lost 4 bases and 4 bases, in that order; junction bases with no gene match: 7. The germline CDR1 and CDR2 sequences are ENHRY and SYGVKD. This CDR3 region has 15 residues. CDR3 bases: TGTGCCATCAGTGTACAGACAGGGGGTGGCACTGAAGCTTTCTTT. This sequence encodes CAISVQTGGGTEAFF.

J is TRBJ2-7 and V is TRBV5-1; D not resolved. Germline CDR1 and CDR2: SGHRS and YFSETQ. The CDR3 loop spans 16 amino acids. The V end lost 0 bases, the J end lost 3 bases, and 16 bases lay between the germline ends. This CDR3 reads CASSLAFAASFYEQYF. The CDR3 region has the DNA TGCGCCAGCAGCTTGGCTTTTGCCGCGAGCTTCTACGAGCAGTACTTC. Full variable domain (outside the CDR3, taken from reference TRBV5-1 and TRBJ2-7): KAGVTQTPRYLIKTRGQQVTLSCSPISGHRSVSWYQQTPGQGLQFLFEYFSETQRNKGNFPGRFSGRQFSNSRSEMNVSTLELGDSALYLCASSLAFAASFYEQYFGPGTRLTVT.

The V gene is TRBV19, the J gene TRBJ1-2; 7 positions match TRBD1. This CDR3 has 15 residues. Germline CDR1 is LNHDA and CDR2 is SQIVND (reference sequence). The J segment lost 4 bases and the V segment lost 0 bases, leaving 5 bases of the junction unmatched. The CDR3 DNA sequence: TGTGCCAGTAGTATAGATCACGGGACAGTCTATGGCTACACCTTC. Its protein product is CASSIDHGTVYGYTF.

The CDR3 is CASSSPNYFDGNYGYTF. CDR3 DNA sequence: TGTGCCAGCAGTTCCCCTAACTATTTTGACGGTAACTATGGCTACACCTTC. The rearrangement uses TRBV28 and TRBJ1-2; D not resolved. The V end was cut by 4 bases, the J end by 1 base, with 19 bases between. Per the germline V gene, CDR1 is MDHEN and CDR2 is SYDVKM. CDR3 size: 17 residues.

V gene TRBV4-2 combines with J gene TRBJ2-5, with a tentative D call TRBD2 (6 bases). The ends were cut back, 2 bases at V and 1 base at J, with 17 bases in the middle. Germline-derived CDR1 and CDR2 are LGHNA and YNFKEQ. There are 17 residues in the CDR3. The CDR3 region has the DNA TGTGCCAGCAGCCAACCAGAGGGTAGCGGATTCCAAGAGACCCAGTACTTC. It yields the protein CASSQPEGSGFQETQYF.

The V call is TRBV27, the J call TRBJ2-2, with TRBD2 identical over 8 bases. V shed 6 bases, J shed 5 bases, and the junction held 5 bases outside the gene matches. The CDR3 spans 14 residues. Germline assignment: CDR1 MNHEY and CDR2 SMNVEV (reference sequence). As DNA, the CDR3 is TGTGCCAGCAGCGGACTAGCCAGAACCGGGGAGCTGTTTTTT. Translation gives CASSGLARTGELFF.